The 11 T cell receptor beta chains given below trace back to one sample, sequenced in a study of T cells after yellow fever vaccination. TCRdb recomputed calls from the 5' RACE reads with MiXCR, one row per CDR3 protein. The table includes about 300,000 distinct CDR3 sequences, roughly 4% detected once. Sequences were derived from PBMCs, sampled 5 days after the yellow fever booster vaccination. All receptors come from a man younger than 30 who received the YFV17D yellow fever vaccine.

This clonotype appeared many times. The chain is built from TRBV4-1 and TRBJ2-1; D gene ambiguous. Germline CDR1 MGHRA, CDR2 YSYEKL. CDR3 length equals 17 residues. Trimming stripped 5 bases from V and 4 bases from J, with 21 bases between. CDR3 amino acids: CASSSIRVYGPYNEQFF. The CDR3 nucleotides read TGCGCCAGCAGCAGCATTCGAGTTTACGGACCTTACAATGAGCAGTTCTTC.

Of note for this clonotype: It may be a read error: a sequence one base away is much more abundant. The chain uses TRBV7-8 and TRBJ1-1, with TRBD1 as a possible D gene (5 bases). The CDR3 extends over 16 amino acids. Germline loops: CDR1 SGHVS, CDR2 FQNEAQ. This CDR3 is CASSAWGPPANTGAFF. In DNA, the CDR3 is TGTGCCAGCAGCGCATGGGGACCGCCCGCCAACACTGGAGCTTTCTTT.

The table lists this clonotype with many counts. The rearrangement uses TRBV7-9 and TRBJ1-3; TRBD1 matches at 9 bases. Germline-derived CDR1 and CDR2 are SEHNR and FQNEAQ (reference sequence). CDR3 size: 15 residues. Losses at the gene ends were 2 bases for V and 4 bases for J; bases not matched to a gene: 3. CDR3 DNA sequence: TGTGCCAGCAGCTTAACAGGGGGCTTGGGAAACACCATATATTTT. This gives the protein CASSLTGGLGNTIYF. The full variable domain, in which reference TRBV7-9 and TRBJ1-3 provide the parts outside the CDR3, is DTGVSQNPRHKITKRGQNVTFRCDPISEHNRLYWYRQTLGQGPEFLTYFQNEAQLEKSRLLSDRFSAERPKGSFSTLEIQRTEQGDSAMYLCASSLTGGLGNTIYFGEGSWLTVV.

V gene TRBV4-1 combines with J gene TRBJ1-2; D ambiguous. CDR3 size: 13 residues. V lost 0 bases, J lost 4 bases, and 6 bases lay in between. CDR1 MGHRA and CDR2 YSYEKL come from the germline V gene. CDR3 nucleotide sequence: TGCGCCAGCAGCCAAGACGTCTTCTATGGCTACACCTTC. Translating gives CASSQDVFYGYTF.

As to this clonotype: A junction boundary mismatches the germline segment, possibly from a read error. CDR3 DNA sequence: TGTGCCAGCAGCTTAGCAGCGGGGGGATGGGAGACCAAGTACTTC. Residues: CASSLAAGGWETKYF. The chain uses TRBV11-2 and TRBJ2-5, with 9 bases lining up with TRBD2. Per the germline V gene, CDR1 is SGHAT and CDR2 is FQNNGV. The CDR3 is 15 amino acids.

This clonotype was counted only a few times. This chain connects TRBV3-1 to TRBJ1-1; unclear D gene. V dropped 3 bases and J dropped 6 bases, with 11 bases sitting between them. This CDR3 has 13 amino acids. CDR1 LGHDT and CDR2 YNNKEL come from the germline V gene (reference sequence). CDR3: CASSHGSPAEAFF. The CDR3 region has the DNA TGTGCCAGCAGCCATGGCAGTCCGGCTGAAGCTTTCTTT.

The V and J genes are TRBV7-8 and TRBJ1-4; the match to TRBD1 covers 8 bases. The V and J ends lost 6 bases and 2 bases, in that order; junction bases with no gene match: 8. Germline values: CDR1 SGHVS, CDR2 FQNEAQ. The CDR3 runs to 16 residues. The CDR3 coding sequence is TGTGCCAGCAGGACGACAGGGGTGGGCACTAATGAAAAACTGTTTTTT. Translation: CASRTTGVGTNEKLFF.

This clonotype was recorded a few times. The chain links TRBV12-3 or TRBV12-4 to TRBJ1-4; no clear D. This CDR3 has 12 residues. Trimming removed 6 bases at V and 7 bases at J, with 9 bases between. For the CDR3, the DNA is TGTGCCAGCAGCTCTCGCGGTGAAAAACTGTTTTTT. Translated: CASSSRGEKLFF.

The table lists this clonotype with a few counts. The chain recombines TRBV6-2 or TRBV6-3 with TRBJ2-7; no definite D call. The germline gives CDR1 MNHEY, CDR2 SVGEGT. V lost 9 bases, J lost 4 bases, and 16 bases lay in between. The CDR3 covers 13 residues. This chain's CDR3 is CASLTESRYEQYV. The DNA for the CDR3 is TGTGCCAGTCTGACGGAGTCTAGGTACGAGCAGTACGTC.

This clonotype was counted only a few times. The CDR3 DNA sequence: TGTGCCAGCAGCTTAAATCCGGGGGGCACCGGGGAGCTGTTTTTT. As protein: CASSLNPGGTGELFF. This sequence joins TRBV7-9 and TRBJ2-2; the match to TRBD2 covers 7 bases. Germline V gene sequence: CDR1 SEHNR, CDR2 FQNEAQ (reference sequence). The CDR3 length is 15 residues. Trimming cost V 2 bases and J 4 bases; bases outside gene matches: 4.

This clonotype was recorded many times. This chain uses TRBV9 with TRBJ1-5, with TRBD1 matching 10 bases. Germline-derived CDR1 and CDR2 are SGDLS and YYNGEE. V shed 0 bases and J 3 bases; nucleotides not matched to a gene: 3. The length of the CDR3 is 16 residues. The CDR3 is CASSVGGTGVNQPQHF. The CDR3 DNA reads TGTGCCAGCAGCGTAGGTGGGACAGGGGTCAATCAGCCCCAGCATTTT.